A selection of T cell receptor beta chains follows, all from one sample in a study of beta chain features in type 1 diabetes. The repertoire was sequenced with immunoSEQ multiplex PCR; TCRdb's copy has only in-frame clones and lacks some. The table records 200,000 to 250,000 clones, roughly 11% of them present only once. The sample taken for sequencing was central memory CD4+ T cells from blood. Receptors originate from a man between 18 and 29 years old in good health. The CDR3 runs from the conserved cysteine through the conserved F or W. D genes are given only for firm matches. A row's size may be missing; if present it is once, few, many or a size class.

j_call cdr3_length v_call d_call clone_size cdr3_aa cdr3_nt
TRBJ2-3 14 TRBV30 TRBD2 many CAWSVGAGPNTQYF TGTGCCTGGAGTGTAGGAGCGGGACCGAATACGCAGTATTTT
TRBJ2-2 16 TRBV4-2 TRBD2 NA CASRDGLGRNTGELFF TGTGCCAGCAGAGATGGACTAGGACGAAACACCGGGGAGCTGTTTTTT
TRBJ2-3 14 TRBV2 NA NA CASYEVGPRDTQYF TGTGCCAGTTACGAGGTGGGCCCCCGAGATACGCAGTATTTT
TRBJ1-2 14 TRBV29-1 NA NA CSVEGGAGLYGYTF TGCAGCGTTGAAGGGGGAGCGGGCCTCTATGGCTACACCTTC
TRBJ2-7 14 TRBV7-2 NA NA CASSLKTGDYEQYF TGTGCCAGCAGCTTAAAAACCGGCGACTACGAGCAGTACTTC
TRBJ2-3 16 TRBV4-2 TRBD2 few CASSQDRAGVADTQYF TGTGCCAGCAGCCAAGATAGGGCGGGAGTGGCAGATACGCAGTATTTT
TRBJ2-5 14 TRBV28 NA NA CASSLLREQETQYF TGTGCCAGCAGTTTATTGCGGGAACAAGAGACCCAGTACTTC
TRBJ2-5 15 TRBV7-2 NA NA CASSLSPAERETQYF TGTGCCAGCAGCTTAAGCCCAGCGGAGAGAGAGACCCAGTACTTC
TRBJ2-3 13 TRBV5-1 NA NA CASSLEPPDTQYF TGCGCCAGCAGCCTCGAACCCCCAGATACGCAGTATTTT
TRBJ2-2 15 TRBV28 NA many CASVGVTGDTGELFF TGTGCCAGCGTCGGGGTGACGGGGGACACCGGGGAGCTGTTTTTT
TRBJ2-3 12 TRBV7-2 NA few CASSATAGGQYF TGTGCCAGCAGCGCGACGGCTGGTGGGCAGTATTTT
TRBJ1-2 13 TRBV29-1 NA NA CSALDGANYGYTF TGCAGCGCCCTGGACGGAGCTAACTATGGCTACACCTTC
TRBJ1-2 14 TRBV30 NA few CAWSVRRKHYGYTF TGTGCCTGGAGTGTACGCAGAAAGCACTATGGCTACACCTTC
TRBJ1-3 15 TRBV19 TRBD1 NA CASSDTGATWNTIYF TGTGCCAGTAGTGACACAGGGGCGACGTGGAACACCATATATTTT
TRBJ2-7 14 TRBV9 NA NA CASSVDPMGYEQYF TGTGCCAGCAGCGTAGACCCTATGGGCTACGAGCAGTACTTC